Below are 29 T cell receptor beta chains sequenced from a single sample in a study of post-analysis software for immune sequencing data (dated by TCRdb to the mid-2010s). These receptors' targets are unknown. Study-level results and caveats: A handful of TRBV segments, including TRBV5-6, TRBV5-1 and TRBV20-1, were significantly more frequent in patients than controls.

The library was built by means of PCR. The sequencer was an Illumina HiSeq 2500. Unique molecular identifiers were incorporated into TCR beta cDNA libraries to reduce PCR and sequencing biases. Through fastp at Q25 and MiXCR, TCRdb rebuilt clones from the public reads, retaining in-frame beta chains. For every CDR3 protein sequence, its rows merge into one entry that carries the most common genes and DNA. This sample is represented by around 770,000 distinct CDR3 sequences; 46% of them were singletons. The ten largest make up approximately 5% of the sample. The specimen was blood. These TCRs come from a girl aged 10-17 years with multiple sclerosis.

V usage is TRBV19 and J usage is TRBJ2-1, with a tentative D call TRBD2 (5 bases). The ends were cut back, 3 bases at V and 9 bases at J, with 18 bases in the middle. This CDR3 has 15 residues. Germline assignment: CDR1 LNHDA and CDR2 SQIVND (reference sequence). CDR3 protein: CASSILRGMLSEQFF. CDR3 DNA sequence: TGTGCCAGTAGTATTCTAAGAGGGATGCTGTCTGAGCAGTTCTTC. The full variable domain, completed using reference TRBV19 and TRBJ2-1, is DGGITQSPKYLFRKEGQNVTLSCEQNLNHDAMYWYRQDPGQGLRLIYYSQIVNDFQKGDIAEGYSVSREKKESFPLTVTSAQKNPTAFYLCASSILRGMLSEQFFGPGTRLTVL.

CDR3 protein: CASSQDPPSGLTDTQYF. CDR3 coding DNA: TGCGCCAGCAGCCAAGATCCCCCTAGCGGGCTCACAGATACGCAGTATTTT. The chain has TRBV4-3 and TRBJ2-3, with TRBD2 matching over 8 bases. The V gene's germline CDR1 is LGHNA and CDR2 YSLEER. The trim removed 0 bases at V and 2 bases at J, leaving 7 bases unmatched. The CDR3 covers 17 residues.

A few counts support this clonotype. The CDR3 spells CASSPRTGPNSPLHF. The CDR3 nucleotides read TGTGCCAGCAGCCCACGGACAGGGCCTAATTCACCCCTCCACTTT. This chain connects TRBV3-1 to TRBJ1-6; 8 bases match TRBD1. The trim removed 4 bases at V and 6 bases at J, leaving 5 bases unmatched. Germline assignment: CDR1 LGHDT and CDR2 YNNKEL (reference sequence). The CDR3 runs to 15 residues.

This clonotype has only a few counts. The rearrangement uses TRBV24-1 and TRBJ2-1; 9 bases align to TRBD2. Germline loops: CDR1 KGHDR, CDR2 SFDVKD. CDR3 length: 14 residues. Trimming removed 5 bases from V and 10 bases from J; junction bases left unmatched: 8. CDR3 in DNA: TGTGCCACCAGTGCGGTAGCGGGAGCGGGGGAGCAGTTCTTC. Its protein is CATSAVAGAGEQFF.

The V and J genes are TRBV28 and TRBJ2-3; no reliable D call. From germline, CDR1 is MDHEN and CDR2 SYDVKM. The CDR3 loop spans 13 amino acids. Between the trimmed V and J ends, which lost 4 bases and 2 bases, there was a span of 7 bases. The CDR3 DNA is TGTGCCAGCAGTTCACAGACCACAGATACGCAGTATTTT. It yields the protein CASSSQTTDTQYF.

This clonotype was detected only a few times. The V gene is TRBV7-9, the J gene TRBJ2-1; TRBD2 matches at 7 bases. The germline V gene has CDR1 SEHNR and CDR2 FQNEAQ (reference sequence). CDR3 length equals 15 residues. V was pared by 7 bases and J by 4 bases, with 10 bases of the junction left unmatched. The chain's CDR3 is CASTSQRERYNEQFF. For the CDR3, the DNA is TGTGCCAGCACCTCACAGCGGGAAAGGTACAATGAGCAGTTCTTC.

There are a few counts of this clonotype. The chain recombines TRBV29-1 with TRBJ2-1; D unresolved. The CDR3 is 15 residues long. Looked up from germline, CDR1 is SQVTM and CDR2 is ANQGSEA. V was pared by 6 bases and J by 0 bases, with 15 bases between. CDR3: CSVDLEISSYNEQFF. DNA for the CDR3: TGCAGCGTGGACCTTGAGATTAGCTCCTACAATGAGCAGTTCTTC.

This clonotype was seen a few times. The chain has TRBV12-3 or TRBV12-4 and TRBJ1-2, with 7 bases fitting TRBD1. V shed 6 bases and J 5 bases; nucleotides not matched to a gene: 12. The CDR3 is 15 residues long. The CDR3 region has the DNA TGTGCCAGCAGCCACACCGGACAGGAAGGATATGGCTACACCTTC. Translating gives CASSHTGQEGYGYTF.

This clonotype was detected once. This chain links TRBV4-3 with TRBJ1-4, with D hard to call. This CDR3 contains 16 residues. Germline V gene lookup returns CDR1 LGHNA and CDR2 YSLEER. Trimming cost V 4 bases and J 0 bases, with 12 bases left between them. CDR3 sequence reads: CASSPSRGATNEKLFF. CDR3 coding DNA: TGCGCCAGCAGCCCGTCGCGCGGGGCAACTAATGAAAAACTGTTTTTT.

This clonotype was counted between two and nine times. The chain links TRBV4-3 to TRBJ2-6; either TRBD1 or TRBD2 may fit D (5 bases each). Germline CDR1 LGHNA, CDR2 YSLEER. V was trimmed by 2 bases and J by 0 bases, leaving 17 bases between them. This CDR3 comprises 19 residues. The CDR3 spells CASSQSSWGINSGANVLTF. The CDR3, as DNA: TGCGCCAGCAGCCAATCATCATGGGGGATTAACTCTGGGGCCAACGTCCTGACTTTC.

V gene TRBV5-1 combines with J gene TRBJ2-1; D uncertain. The CDR3 runs to 15 residues. Germline V gene data show CDR1 as SGHRS and CDR2 as YFSETQ. The V and J ends lost 0 bases and 0 bases respectively, with 7 bases between them. DNA of the CDR3: TGCGCCAGCAGCTTGGGTAGCCGCTCCTACAATGAGCAGTTCTTC. Translating gives CASSLGSRSYNEQFF.

This chain uses TRBV20-1 with TRBJ1-1; possible D gene TRBD1, 6 bases. The germline gives CDR1 DFQATT, CDR2 SNEGSKA (reference sequence). The CDR3 spans 12 residues. Trimming left V 2 bases short and J 5 bases short, with 9 bases between. The CDR3: CSARRTGTEAFF. The CDR3 region has the DNA TGCAGTGCTAGACGAACAGGGACTGAAGCTTTCTTT.

For this clonotype: Mismatch with germline at one junction end may stem from a read error. The chain is built from TRBV7-9 and TRBJ2-4; D is uncertain. The J call may not be correct, given that the DNA end is closer to TRBJ2-7. The CDR3 extends over 12 amino acids. The germline V gene encodes CDR1 SEHNR and CDR2 FQNEAQ (reference sequence). CDR3 bases: TGTTCCAGCAGCTTAGCAGGCTACGAGCAGTACTTC. Protein product: CSSSLAGYEQYF.

V and J are TRBV28 and TRBJ2-7; 8 nucleotides agree with TRBD2. Germline V gene data show CDR1 as MDHEN and CDR2 as SYDVKM. The trim removed 2 bases at V and 5 bases at J, leaving 8 bases unmatched. CDR3 length: 15 residues. Here the CDR3 reads CASSLDSGDEDEQYF. The DNA for the CDR3 is TGTGCCAGCAGTTTAGATAGCGGGGATGAGGACGAGCAGTACTTC.

This clonotype was seen more than once but under ten times. The chain uses TRBV7-2 and TRBJ2-5; D uncertain. From germline, CDR1 is SGHTA and CDR2 FQGNSA. V dropped 3 bases and J dropped 5 bases, with 10 bases sitting between them. This CDR3 spans 13 amino acids. CDR3 amino acids: CASSFLFTETQYF. The CDR3, as DNA: TGTGCCAGCAGCTTTTTATTTACTGAGACCCAGTACTTC.

A few counts support this clonotype. V and J are TRBV15 and TRBJ1-5; TRBD1 agrees at 7 bases. There are 15 residues in the CDR3. V lost 0 bases to trimming and J lost 3 bases; unmatched junction nucleotides: 2. Germline assignment: CDR1 LNHNV and CDR2 YYDKDF (reference sequence). The chain's CDR3 is CATSREGQINQPQHF. The CDR3 DNA is TGTGCCACCAGCAGAGAGGGACAGATCAATCAGCCCCAGCATTTT.

This chain connects TRBV20-1 to TRBJ2-3; D may match TRBD1 or TRBD2 (5 bases each). Looked up from germline, CDR1 is DFQATT and CDR2 is SNEGSKA (reference sequence). Trimming stripped 5 bases from V and 5 bases from J, with 17 bases between. This CDR3 is built from 14 residues. The CDR3 nucleotides read TGCAGTGCTCCCTACTTATGGGACGGAGATACGCAGTATTTT. Translation: CSAPYLWDGDTQYF.

The CDR3 reads CASSAITGVNEQFF. The CDR3 DNA reads TGCGCCAGCAGCGCAATCACAGGGGTAAATGAGCAGTTCTTC. This chain joins TRBV5-1 and TRBJ2-1; 7 bases map to TRBD1. This CDR3 comprises 14 residues. J lost 7 bases, V lost 4 bases, and 8 bases had no gene match. CDR1 SGHRS and CDR2 YFSETQ come from the germline V gene.

The rearrangement joins TRBV11-2 to TRBJ2-7; 8 bases line up with TRBD1. The J call may not be correct, given that the DNA end is closer to TRBJ2-5. This CDR3 is built from 16 residues. Germline CDR1 and CDR2: SGHAT and FQNNGV. The CDR3 protein is CASSLAPQGARETQYF. The CDR3 DNA reads TGTGCCAGCAGCTTAGCTCCCCAGGGGGCGCGGGAGACCCAGTACTTC.

The chain recombines TRBV9 with TRBJ2-1; 7 nucleotides match TRBD2. V lost 6 bases to trimming and J lost 2 bases; unmatched junction nucleotides: 8. The germline V gene has CDR1 SGDLS and CDR2 YYNGEE. The CDR3 contains 15 residues. The CDR3 DNA is TGTGCCAGCACCGTGGGCGGGAGCGCCTACAATGAGCAGTTCTTC. It codes for CASTVGGSAYNEQFF.

The J gene is TRBJ2-1, the V gene TRBV7-8; D could derive from TRBD1 or TRBD2 (5 bases each). Germline V gene lookup returns CDR1 SGHVS and CDR2 FQNEAQ. This CDR3 comprises 18 residues. Deletions cut 1 base from V and 3 bases from J, with 19 bases between. The CDR3 DNA follows: TGTGCCAGCAGCTTAGTAAGTTGGGACCCTCGGGACTACAATGAGCAGTTCTTC. It encodes CASSLVSWDPRDYNEQFF. Full variable domain (outside the CDR3, taken from reference TRBV7-8 and TRBJ2-1): GAGVSQSPRYKVAKRGQDVALRCDPISGHVSLFWYQQALGQGPEFLTYFQNEAQLDKSGLPSDRFFAERPEGSVSTLKIQRTQQEDSAVYLCASSLVSWDPRDYNEQFFGPGTRLTVL.

This clonotype was seen only a few times. The rearrangement links TRBV20-1 to TRBJ2-3, with TRBD2 matching over 10 bases. The CDR3 runs 14 residues. J lost 2 bases, V lost 6 bases, and 5 bases had no gene match. Germline CDR1 is DFQATT and CDR2 is SNEGSKA (reference sequence). The CDR3 region is CSAPLAGFTDTQYF. CDR3 coding DNA: TGCAGTGCCCCACTAGCGGGATTCACAGATACGCAGTATTTT.

A few counts support this clonotype. V gene TRBV28 combines with J gene TRBJ1-2; D is ambiguous. The germline V and J ends were trimmed by 3 bases and 3 bases, with 8 bases remaining between them. The CDR3 runs to 13 residues. Germline CDR1 MDHEN, CDR2 SYDVKM. The CDR3 sequence is CASSLPGDYGYTF. In nucleotides, the CDR3 is TGTGCCAGCAGTTTGCCGGGCGACTATGGCTACACCTTC.

The chain is built from TRBV5-1 and TRBJ2-5, with D perhaps assigned TRBD1 or TRBD2 (6 bases each). The tail of the sequence fits TRBJ2-7 better, so the J call may be wrong. Germline V gene sequence: CDR1 SGHRS, CDR2 YFSETQ. The CDR3 runs to 14 residues. Here the CDR3 reads CASSTPGGGYEQYF. For the CDR3, the DNA is TGCGCCAGCAGCACGCCCGGAGGGGGCTACGAGCAGTACTTC.

The V call is TRBV24-1, the J call TRBJ2-1, with 8 bases lining up with TRBD1. V lost 3 bases and J lost 5; bases outside the gene matches: 2. CDR3 length equals 14 residues. Germline V CDR1 and CDR2: KGHDR, SFDVKD. The CDR3 sequence: CATSDPGQDNEQFF. Here the CDR3 DNA reads TGTGCCACCAGTGATCCGGGACAGGACAATGAGCAGTTCTTC.

This chain joins TRBV5-1 and TRBJ1-2, with 8 bases matching TRBD1. The germline gives CDR1 SGHRS, CDR2 YFSETQ. CDR3 length equals 16 residues. With V trimmed by 0 bases and J by 4 bases, 8 bases remained unmatched. CDR3 in amino acids: CASSLGGQALGYGYTF. The CDR3 nucleotides are TGCGCCAGCAGCTTGGGGGGACAGGCACTAGGCTATGGCTACACCTTC.

This clonotype was counted between two and nine times. This clone may be a read error of a much larger clone one base away. The gene calls are TRBV15 and TRBJ2-1; the match to TRBD2 covers 9 bases. Trimming removed 0 bases from V and 6 bases from J; junction bases left unmatched: 3. CDR1 and CDR2 (germline): LNHNV, YYDKDF (reference sequence). This CDR3 has 15 amino acids. The CDR3 DNA reads as TGTGCCACCAGCAGAGAGCGGGAGGGTTGCAATGAGCAGTTCTTC. Amino acid sequence: CATSREREGCNEQFF. Full variable domain (missing parts from reference TRBV15 and TRBJ2-1): DAMVIQNPRYQVTQFGKPVTLSCSQTLNHNVMYWYQQKSSQAPKLLFHYYDKDFNNEADTPDNFQSRRPNTSFCFLDIRSPGLGDTAMYLCATSREREGCNEQFFGPGTRLTVL.

This clonotype has ten or more counts. The chain couples TRBV7-9 to TRBJ2-7; D gene uncertain. The germline V gene encodes CDR1 SEHNR and CDR2 FQNEAQ (reference sequence). The CDR3 loop spans 13 amino acids. The V gene lost 4 bases and the J gene lost 4 bases, with 11 bases spanning the gap. The CDR3 protein is CASSSGGGYEQYF. CDR3 DNA sequence: TGTGCCAGCAGCTCTGGCGGTGGGTACGAGCAGTACTTC.

This chain links TRBV20-1 with TRBJ1-2; D is unclear. Trimming removed 0 bases from V and 0 bases from J, with 11 bases in between. The CDR3 is 15 amino acids. Germline CDR1 is DFQATT and CDR2 is SNEGSKA (reference sequence). The CDR3 region is CSARDQNRTNYGYTF. CDR3 nucleotides: TGCAGTGCTAGAGATCAGAACAGAACTAACTATGGCTACACCTTC.